This TCR beta chain was captured in a study of OX40 agonist ivuxolimab in advanced cancers. Turning to the study itself: Patients were dosed intravenously with ivuxolimab at 0.01 to 10 mg/kg every 2 weeks.

There are 14 residues in the CDR3. V was cut by 2 bases and J by 3 bases, with 10 bases left in between. Germline V gene sequence: CDR1 SGHNT, CDR2 YYREEE (reference sequence). TCRdb's table, derived via immunoSEQ multiplex PCR, lists solely in-frame clones and lacks some. Of 90,000 to 130,000 clones listed, 91% were seen once; the top ten hold around 0.61%. Sample: CD4+ or CD8+ T cells sorted from blood, taken in a trial of the OX40 agonist ivuxolimab. The receptor comes from an adult with an advanced solid tumor such as melanoma, head and neck, liver or kidney cancer. The chain combines TRBV5-4 with TRBJ2-3; D remains ambiguous. The CDR3 protein is CASSFGVGTDTQYF. The CDR3 bases are TGTGCCAGCAGCTTTGGGGTAGGGACAGATACGCAGTATTTT.